The 17 T cell receptor beta chains below were found in one sample sequenced in a study of blood T cell repertoires in COVID-19 (TCRdb year 2020). Receptor libraries were prepared by the immunoSEQ multiplex PCR assay. In its TCRdb copy, this immuneACCESS table keeps in-frame sequences only and misses some clones. Where compared with another copy, unresolved V genes explain less than half of these, and the others have no known cause. The sample table shows some 96,000 clones, and more than 65% are seen once. 31% of the sample is taken by the ten largest. Sequenced input: peripheral blood. These receptors originate from a man in his 70s with active or convalescent COVID-19.

The DNA for the CDR3 is TGTGCCAGCAGTCGGGACTCCACGACCTCCTACGAGCAGTACTTC. It is translated as CASSRDSTTSYEQYF. The chain links TRBV5-4 to TRBJ2-7, with a tentative D call TRBD2 (6 bases). Germline V gene sequence: CDR1 SGHNT, CDR2 YYREEE (reference sequence). V lost 5 bases, J lost 0 bases, and 15 bases lay in between. This CDR3 region has 15 residues.

The chain employs TRBV2 and TRBJ1-6; D unresolved. Trimming removed 7 bases at V and 0 bases at J, with 7 bases between. The germline V gene encodes CDR1 SNHLY and CDR2 FYNNEI. The CDR3 totals 14 residues. The CDR3 reads CASIFGSYNSPLHF. Written as DNA, the CDR3 is TGTGCCAGCATTTTCGGCTCCTATAATTCACCCCTCCACTTT.

V gene TRBV9 combines with J gene TRBJ2-3; 12 bases line up with TRBD2. Germline values: CDR1 SGDLS, CDR2 YYNGEE. The junction had 5 bases not matched to a gene; V was cut back by 4 bases and J by 5 bases. The CDR3 length is 15 residues. CDR3 nucleotide sequence: TGTGCCAGCAGCTACACTAGCGGGGGGATAGATACGCAGTATTTT. It codes for CASSYTSGGIDTQYF.

The gene calls are TRBV20-1 and TRBJ2-7; D uncertain. The CDR3 covers 13 residues. The V end lost 3 bases, the J end lost 1 base, and 10 bases lay between the germline ends. Germline CDR1 and CDR2: DFQATT and SNEGSKA (reference sequence). CDR3 loop: CSASLAVSYEQYF. The CDR3 DNA reads as TGCAGTGCTAGTCTGGCAGTTTCCTACGAGCAGTACTTC.

The chain links TRBV18 to TRBJ1-1, with D maybe TRBD1 (6 bases). CDR3 length equals 15 residues. V lost 3 bases and J 6 bases, leaving 17 bases between the germline ends. The germline gives CDR1 KGHSH, CDR2 LQKENI. CDR3 DNA: TGTGCCAGCTCACCCCCGCGGGGGGCTGGGGCTGAAGCTTTCTTT. Amino acid sequence: CASSPPRGAGAEAFF.

This rearrangement joins TRBV6-5 to TRBJ2-7; D perhaps matches TRBD1 (5 bases). The V and J ends lost 5 bases and 2 bases respectively, with 16 bases between them. The germline V gene encodes CDR1 MNHEY and CDR2 SVGAGI. The CDR3 has 15 residues. The CDR3 loop is CASSPLGHLAYEQYF. The CDR3, as DNA: TGTGCCAGCAGTCCCCTCGGACACCTCGCCTACGAGCAGTACTTC.

This clone was counted a few times. The V and J genes are TRBV11-2 and TRBJ2-2; the D gene is possibly TRBD1 (5 bases). The CDR3 has 15 residues. V was cut by 4 bases and J by 5 bases, with 14 bases left in between. CDR1 and CDR2 (germline): SGHAT, FQNNGV. The CDR3 bases are TGTGCCAGCAGCTCCGGCAGGGTAAATACCGGGGAGCTGTTTTTT. Its translation is CASSSGRVNTGELFF.

This clone was detected a few times. The V call is TRBV24-1, the J call TRBJ1-5, with D uncertain. Per the germline V gene, CDR1 is KGHDR and CDR2 is SFDVKD. Trimming shortened V by 4 bases and J by 7 bases, and 13 bases separated the two germline ends. The CDR3 totals 14 residues. Written as DNA, the CDR3 is TGTGCCACCAGTGAGGGAGGGCGACGGCAGCCCCAGCATTTT. Translated, it gives CATSEGGRRQPQHF.

J is TRBJ1-1 and V is TRBV5-1; D is unresolved. The V end lost 0 bases, the J end lost 0 bases, and 12 bases lay between the germline ends. CDR1 and CDR2 from the germline V gene are SGHRS and YFSETQ. CDR3 length equals 16 residues. The CDR3 DNA is TGCGCCAGCAGCTTGGCCAGTCTAACTATGAACACTGAAGCTTTCTTT. Translating it yields CASSLASLTMNTEAFF.

This clone came up a few times. The J gene is TRBJ1-2, the V gene TRBV7-8, with a tentative D call TRBD1 (6 bases). CDR3 length: 12 amino acids. Trimming pared 5 bases from V and 6 bases from J, leaving 10 bases between. The germline gives CDR1 SGHVS, CDR2 FQNEAQ. Here the CDR3 DNA reads TGTGCCAGCAGCCTGGACAGAAATGGCTACACCTTC. The encoded protein is CASSLDRNGYTF.

The chain carries TRBV24-1 and TRBJ1-2, with TRBD1 identical over 7 bases. CDR1 and CDR2 from the germline V gene are KGHDR and SFDVKD. The CDR3 is 14 residues long. Trimming cost V 5 bases and J 3 bases; bases outside gene matches: 5. The CDR3 loop is CATSGTGQDYGYTF. The CDR3 nucleotides read TGTGCCACCAGTGGGACAGGTCAGGACTATGGCTACACCTTC.

The gene calls are TRBV6-2 or TRBV6-3 and TRBJ2-7; TRBD1 is a possible D gene (6 bases). Trimming cost V 10 bases and J 0 bases, with 16 bases left between them. CDR1 is MNHEY, CDR2 SVGEGT, per germline. This CDR3 is 14 amino acids long. CDR3 in amino acids: CATNPYRASYEQYF. CDR3 DNA: TGTGCCACCAACCCCTACAGGGCCTCCTACGAGCAGTACTTC.

This chain connects TRBV2 to TRBJ2-7; the D is unclear. The germline gives CDR1 SNHLY, CDR2 FYNNEI. Trimming stripped 7 bases from V and 2 bases from J, with 12 bases between. This CDR3 has 13 residues. The CDR3 bases are TGTGCCAGCATAGAACGGCTAGCCTACGAGCAGTACTTC. It specifies CASIERLAYEQYF. Filled out from reference TRBV2 and TRBJ2-7, the complete variable domain reads EPEVTQTPSHQVTQMGQEVILRCVPISNHLYFYWYRQILGQKVEFLVSFYNNEISEKSEIFDDQFSVERPDGSNFTLKIRSTKLEDSAMYFCASIERLAYEQYFGPGTRLTVT.

This chain joins TRBV21-1 and TRBJ2-7; the table names TRBD2, a call not compared with the DNA. TRBV21-1 is described as a pseudogene. The CDR3 sequence is 15 residues long. CDR3 DNA: TGTGCCAGCAGCCCCCGAGGGGAGCGGGAGGTCGAGCAGTACTTC. Encoded protein: CASSPRGEREVEQYF.

The chain links TRBV18 to TRBJ1-3, with D maybe TRBD1 (5 bases). The V and J ends lost 3 bases and 2 bases respectively, with 11 bases between them. The length of the CDR3 is 15 residues. CDR1 and CDR2 from the germline V gene are KGHSH and LQKENI. Here the CDR3 reads CASSPQGGAGNTIYF. CDR3 DNA: TGTGCCAGCTCACCCCAGGGAGGTGCTGGAAACACCATATATTTT.

V and J are TRBV15 and TRBJ2-1; 9 bases agree with TRBD2. V trimming: 2 bases; J trimming: 8 bases; junction bases outside the gene matches: 13. Germline-derived CDR1 and CDR2 are LNHNV and YYDKDF (reference sequence). CDR3 length: 17 residues. The CDR3 protein is CATSRPPLAGWSDEQFF. CDR3 DNA: TGTGCCACCAGCAGACCGCCCCTAGCGGGATGGTCGGATGAGCAGTTCTTC.

The CDR3 DNA reads TGTGCCAGCAGTTACGGCAGTCCGAACACCGGGGAGCTGTTTTTT. Its translation: CASSYGSPNTGELFF. The chain combines TRBV6-5 with TRBJ2-2; D uncertain. This CDR3 is 15 amino acids long. Germline CDR1 and CDR2: MNHEY and SVGAGI. V was shortened by 2 bases and J by 0 bases, with 7 bases between the two germline ends.